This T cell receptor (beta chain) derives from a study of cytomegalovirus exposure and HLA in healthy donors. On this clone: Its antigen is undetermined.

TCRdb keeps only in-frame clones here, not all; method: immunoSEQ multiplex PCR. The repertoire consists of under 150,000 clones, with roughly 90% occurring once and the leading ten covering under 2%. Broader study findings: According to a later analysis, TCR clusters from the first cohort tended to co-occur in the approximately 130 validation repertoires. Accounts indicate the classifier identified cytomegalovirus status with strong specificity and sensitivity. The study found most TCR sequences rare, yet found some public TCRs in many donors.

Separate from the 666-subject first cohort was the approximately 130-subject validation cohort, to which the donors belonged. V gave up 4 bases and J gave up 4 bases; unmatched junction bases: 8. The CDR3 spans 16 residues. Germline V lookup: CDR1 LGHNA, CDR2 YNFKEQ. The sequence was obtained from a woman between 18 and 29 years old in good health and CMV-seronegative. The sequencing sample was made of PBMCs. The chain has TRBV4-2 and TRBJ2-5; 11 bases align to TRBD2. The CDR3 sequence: CASSPTLSGGGETQYF. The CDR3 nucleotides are TGTGCCAGCAGCCCTACCCTTAGCGGGGGGGGAGAGACCCAGTACTTC.